The entry below gives a single T cell receptor (beta chain) sequence along with its context. Its antigen is unknown. No quality values exist for individual bases; no much larger clone is one base distant. The data originate from a study of long-term antiretroviral therapy in people with HIV (dated by TCRdb to between 2021 and 2023). A note on the overall study: The earliest samples were collected roughly a decade before the 2015 WHO recommendation for immediate ART, at a time when ART was usually postponed until CD4 counts fell. This retrospective serial study examined whether starting ART and sustained HIV suppression were associated with changes in the composition and diversity of the TRB repertoire in peripheral blood. A total of some 200 cryopreserved PBMC samples came from 25 to 30 adults with confirmed HIV infection and were collected serially over a mean of roughly 6 years (range 1-12). Among the 30 or so participants with HIV, roughly eleven were female. No cross-contamination during QIAcube processing was shown when test extractions of a monoclonal T-cell line were performed alongside about 30 polyclonal samples.

Its CDR3 holds 15 amino acids, cysteine through phenylalanine. The kept DNA is CDR3 alone, 45 bases in frame from the first base. Via the germline V gene, CDR1 is LGHNA and CDR2 YSLEER. Trimmed from V: 1 base; trimmed from J: 3 bases; junction bases lacking a gene match: 2. The investigation overall reported the following: Expanded TRB clones identified before ART initiation dominated the repertoire at all time points, although this dominance fluctuated and declined in many PLHIV after ART. A significant increase in TRB diversity was found to be associated with ART initiation, although TRB diversity was observed to remain significantly below that of transplant donor controls even after long-term ART. Because pre-ART samples had limited cell numbers, profiling was done on unsorted PBMC rather than on sorted CD4+ and CD8+ T cells. The samples span the years 2004 to 2017, and the ART regimens used may be less effective than current regimens. Owing to limited PBMC availability, only the TCR beta chain was sequenced, without alpha chain pairing. No data were available on ART adherence, viral resistance or therapy changes, limiting inferences about post-ART repertoire changes. HIV repertoires had narrower CDR3 length ranges than controls, and the network structure suggested an antigen-experienced repertoire that shifted only slightly toward naive after ART.

Sequencing of the TRB variable region was done with the immunoSEQ hsTCRB v3.0 assay at survey level resolution. The targeted TRB sequencing depth was about 40,000-55,000 T-cell genomes per sample. TRB libraries were pooled and sequenced on an Illumina MiSeq using a v3 150-cycle kit. From the authors' description of their analysis: Repertoire analysis ran in R within a reproducible Nextflow workflow covering QC, data transformation and analysis. Custom analyses were implemented in LymphoSeq2, an R package for AIRR-Seq data exploration. After excluding a few samples that yielded fewer than 5000 total TRB sequences, around 190 HIV repertoires remained for analysis. Among the approximately 180 retained HIV repertoires, 59 were collected before ART initiation and approximately 130 after ART initiation. Each repertoire was downsampled to 5000 TRB nucleotide sequences, and summary statistics were averaged across 100 downsampling iterations. Only TRB sequences with CDR3 regions of at least seven amino acids were retained for analysis. A Shannon entropy-derived clonality score and the Gini coefficient were used to measure diversity. In repertoire networks, the top 5000 CDR3 amino acid sequences were linked whenever an edit distance of one separated two sequences. For TRB CDR3 amino acid sequences, antigen specificity groups and MHC restriction were predicted with GLIPH2. CDR3 amino acid sequences were matched against VDJdb and McPAS-TCR to flag known CMV, EBV, HIV or tissue antigen associations. Pre-ART, post-ART and control groups were compared with Wilcoxon signed-rank tests and Holm-Bonferroni correction. TCRdb limited this immuneACCESS table to in-frame rearrangements with V and J called. A share of clones is missing; checked studies link under half to unresolved V genes, and the rest is unexplained. V, J and clone size derive from that table, while D and trimming were established from the DNA sequence. The sample yields 23,000 or so clones; more than 75% were counted once. Clones ranked in the top ten supply 4.5% to 5% of the sample.

Participants were included only if at least one PBMC sample before ART initiation and at least two post-ART samples were available. Treatment was received in the United States of America by all participants with HIV. Before DNA extraction, cryopreserved samples of roughly 0.9-11 million PBMC were thawed and washed. At the time of the earliest PBMC sample, participants with HIV were aged between about 20 and 54 years. PBMC samples from each participant spanned 1-4 timepoints before ART initiation and 2-8 timepoints after ART initiation, with a median of 7 samples. Serial HIV viral load, CD4+ T-cell count, ART history and demographic data were obtained for every participant. Using a Qiagen kit on a QIAcube, genomic DNA was extracted from unsorted PBMC, with samples processed in batches of 12.

This specimen was unsorted PBMCs, taken 0.5 years after starting antiretroviral therapy. This receptor chain uses TRBV4-3 and TRBJ1-1, with 10 middle bases fitting TRBD1. This clonotype was sampled from a woman aged 35 to 49 with HIV. Read as DNA, the sequence is TGCGCCAGCAGCCAAGGGACAGGGGGTGACACTGAAGCTTTCTTT. It is translated as CASSQGTGGDTEAFF.